These 18 T cell receptor beta chains share one sample of origin, sequenced in a study of cytomegalovirus exposure and HLA in healthy donors. The PCR had 60 Vbeta and 13 Jbeta primers. Sequenced by immunoSEQ multiplex PCR; TCRdb stores in-frame clones only, minus some. The sample includes more than 100,000 clones, around 76% of them seen just once. Sequencing was performed on PBMCs. These receptors came from a woman younger than 35 in good health and CMV-seropositive.

This chain connects TRBV7-9 to TRBJ1-2, with D unclear. The germline V gene encodes CDR1 SEHNR and CDR2 FQNEAQ (reference sequence). Trimming shortened V by 5 bases and J by 3 bases, and 19 bases separated the two germline ends. The CDR3 has 16 residues. In DNA, the CDR3 is TGTGCCAGCAGCGCACCTGATGGTAGCGGGGACTATGGCTACACCTTC. Its protein is CASSAPDGSGDYGYTF.

The chain links TRBV19 to TRBJ2-4, with D maybe TRBD2 (5 bases). V lost 4 bases to trimming and J lost 4 bases, with 8 bases between them. This CDR3 has 13 amino acids. The germline gives CDR1 LNHDA, CDR2 SQIVND (reference sequence). The CDR3 loop is CASSKLEKNIQYF. CDR3 nucleotides: TGTGCCAGTAGTAAACTAGAAAAAAACATTCAGTACTTC.

This sequence joins TRBV4-1 and TRBJ1-1; 10 bases map to TRBD1. The junction had 6 bases not matched to a gene; V was cut back by 0 bases and J by 5 bases. Per the germline V gene, CDR1 is MGHRA and CDR2 is YSYEKL. CDR3 length: 16 residues. The CDR3 sequence is CASSQEGTGVETEAFF. DNA for the CDR3: TGCGCCAGCAGCCAAGAAGGGACAGGGGTAGAGACTGAAGCTTTCTTT.

The chain employs TRBV27 and TRBJ2-7; D is possibly TRBD2 (5 bases). Between the trimmed V and J ends, which lost 10 bases and 0 bases, there was a span of 13 bases. This CDR3 is 13 amino acids long. Germline loops: CDR1 MNHEY, CDR2 SMNVEV (reference sequence). The chain's CDR3 is CAIGLPSSYEQYF. The CDR3 DNA sequence: TGTGCCATCGGACTCCCGAGCTCCTACGAGCAGTACTTC.

The chain uses TRBV7-3 and TRBJ1-6; 9 nucleotides align to TRBD1. J gave up 16 bases and V 5 bases, and 9 bases lay outside the gene matches. The CDR3 is made up of 13 amino acids. The V gene's germline CDR1 is SGHTA and CDR2 FQGTGA. As DNA, the CDR3 is TGTGCCAGCAGCCGGGGACAGGGAGGATATCTCCACTTT. Translating it yields CASSRGQGGYLHF. Based on the CDR3 plus reference TRBV7-3 and TRBJ1-6, the full variable domain is GAGVSQTPSNKVTEKGKYVELRCDPISGHTALYWYRQSLGQGPEFLIYFQGTGAADDSGLPNDRFFAVRPEGSVSTLKIQRTERGDSAVYLCASSRGQGGYLHFGNGTRLTVT.

The chain employs TRBV30 and TRBJ2-1; TRBD2 agrees at 14 bases. Germline assignment: CDR1 GTSNPN and CDR2 SVGIG (reference sequence). The ends lost 2 bases at V and 9 bases at J; junction bases unmatched: 6. This CDR3 region has 15 residues. CDR3 bases: TGTGCCTGGAGTAGACTAGCGGGAGGGCCAGGTGAGCAGTTCTTC. Amino acids: CAWSRLAGGPGEQFF.

This clone was observed a handful of times. This sequence joins TRBV5-4 and TRBJ2-3; no clear D gene. Trimming took off 4 bases at V and 4 bases at J, with 7 bases between the two ends. Looked up from germline, CDR1 is SGHNT and CDR2 is YYREEE (reference sequence). The CDR3 length is 12 residues. CDR3 coding DNA: TGTGCCAGCAGCAACAGAGCAGATACGCAGTATTTT. Its protein is CASSNRADTQYF.

Details on this clone: This same CDR3 is encoded by further DNA sequences in the sample. V and J are TRBV7-2 and TRBJ2-5, with unresolved D. From germline, CDR1 is SGHTA and CDR2 FQGNSA. Between the trimmed V and J ends, which lost 3 bases and 5 bases, there was a span of 4 bases. The CDR3 covers 11 residues. The CDR3 nucleotides read TGTGCCAGCAGCTTCAGGGAGACCCAGTACTTC. Protein product: CASSFRETQYF.

This sequence joins TRBV5-4 and TRBJ2-1; D perhaps matches TRBD2 (5 bases). The ends were cut back, 0 bases at V and 6 bases at J, with 22 bases in the middle. Germline CDR1 and CDR2: SGHNT and YYREEE (reference sequence). CDR3 size: 18 residues. Here the CDR3 DNA reads TGTGCCAGCAGCTTGGGGGGAGTCTTCGGGCGGGCACTCAATGAGCAGTTCTTC. Translation gives CASSLGGVFGRALNEQFF.

This chain joins TRBV6-1 and TRBJ2-1, with 8 bases that match TRBD1. Germline V CDR1 and CDR2: MNHNS, SASEGT. CDR3 size: 15 residues. V trimming: 4 bases; J trimming: 5 bases; junction bases outside the gene matches: 7. The CDR3 DNA sequence: TGTGCCAGCAGTGCCATCCAGGGGGCGCACAATGAGCAGTTCTTC. Protein: CASSAIQGAHNEQFF.

V is TRBV11-2 and J is TRBJ1-1; 11 bases line up with TRBD1. The V and J ends lost 5 bases and 6 bases, in that order; junction bases with no gene match: 5. This CDR3 region has 14 residues. Germline values: CDR1 SGHAT, CDR2 FQNNGV. CDR3 DNA: TGTGCCAGCAGCCGGACAGGGGGCCGTCCTGAAGCTTTCTTT. It specifies CASSRTGGRPEAFF.

The gene calls are TRBV14 and TRBJ2-3; TRBD2 matches at 13 bases. Trimming at V came to 4 bases and at J to 0 bases, leaving 4 bases not matched to a gene. Germline loops: CDR1 SGHDN, CDR2 FVKESK. The CDR3 covers 17 residues. The CDR3 bases are TGTGCCAGCAGCCCTGGGACTAGCGGGACAAGCACAGATACGCAGTATTTT. This encodes CASSPGTSGTSTDTQYF.

The chain carries TRBV4-1 and TRBJ1-2, with 7 nucleotides matching TRBD1. V trimming: 1 base; J trimming: 5 bases; junction bases outside the gene matches: 7. CDR1 is MGHRA and CDR2 is YSYEKL in the germline V gene. The CDR3 consists of 15 residues. CDR3 nucleotides: TGCGCCAGCAGCCAAGCTTCCGGGACAGTTTATGGCTACACCTTC. Protein product: CASSQASGTVYGYTF.

The chain joins TRBV5-4 to TRBJ1-1; D call uncertain. Trimming took 0 bases from V and 2 from J, leaving 14 bases between them. This CDR3 spans 16 amino acids. Germline assignment: CDR1 SGHNT and CDR2 YYREEE (reference sequence). CDR3 in DNA: TGTGCCAGCAGCTTGGATCCTCGGGAGGTAAACACTGAAGCTTTCTTT. Translated, it gives CASSLDPREVNTEAFF.

In DNA form, the CDR3 reads TGTGCCAGCAGCGGACAAATGAGCTCCTACAATGAGCAGTTCTTC. Translating gives CASSGQMSSYNEQFF. The rearrangement uses TRBV28 and TRBJ2-1, with D possibly TRBD1 on 5 matching bases. V was cut by 6 bases and J by 0 bases, with 12 bases left in between. The CDR3 totals 15 residues. Germline values: CDR1 MDHEN, CDR2 SYDVKM.

This chain connects TRBV28 to TRBJ2-5, with no clear D. V was shortened by 2 bases and J by 5 bases, with 15 bases between the two germline ends. Germline V gene data show CDR1 as MDHEN and CDR2 as SYDVKM. This CDR3 region has 15 residues. CDR3 DNA: TGTGCCAGCAGTTTACGCCTCAGAACGGAGGAGACCCAGTACTTC. Translating it yields CASSLRLRTEETQYF.

This rearrangement joins TRBV12-5 to TRBJ2-3; 9 bases map to TRBD1. V lost 6 bases to trimming and J lost 1 base; unmatched junction nucleotides: 5. Germline V lookup: CDR1 LGHNT, CDR2 FRNRAP. The CDR3 sequence is 15 residues long. The CDR3 DNA reads TGTGCTAGTGGGCCGGGACAGGGCGGCACAGATACGCAGTATTTT. It translates to CASGPGQGGTDTQYF.

The chain links TRBV7-9 to TRBJ2-5; D might be TRBD1 (6 bases). The better agreement between TRBJ2-7 and the DNA end casts doubt on the J call. The germline CDR1 and CDR2 sequences are SEHNR and FQNEAQ (reference sequence). The CDR3 spans 15 residues. The CDR3 spells CASSLVRTASYEQYF. The CDR3 nucleotides read TGTGCCAGCAGCTTAGTGAGGACAGCGTCCTACGAGCAGTACTTC.